This T cell receptor beta chain is from a study of fetal regulatory T cell absence and autoimmunity. The assay was run at survey level. Only in-frame clones appear in the TCRdb table, and some are missing; sequencing was by immunoSEQ multiplex PCR. This sample carries 95,000 to 100,000 clones, around 72% of them seen once, and the ten largest clones take 2%. CDR1 and CDR2 (germline): SEHNR, FQNEAQ (reference sequence). The CDR3 consists of 12 residues. Trimming cost V 5 bases and J 4 bases, with 9 bases left between them. Study observations and caveats: The oligoclonal enrichment was interpreted as supporting antigen-driven pancreatic autoimmunity before birth in IPEX syndrome. Compared with cord blood, pancreas showed oligoclonal TCR enrichment, some clones over 95-fold.

Worth noting for this clone: Its cognate antigen is unknown. The same CDR3 can be traced to other DNA sequences in this sample.

The V gene is TRBV7-9, the J gene TRBJ2-7; tentative D call: TRBD1 (6 bases). This TCR derives from a male donor with IPEX syndrome. Sequencing was done on a sample of pancreas tissue. The CDR3 DNA reads as TGTGCCAGCAGCCTCCAGGGGTACGAGCAGTACTTC. Translating it yields CASSLQGYEQYF.